What follows describes a single T cell receptor beta chain. The CDR3 is 19 amino acids. Some clones are missing from TCRdb's copy, which holds only in-frame ones; the method was immunoSEQ multiplex PCR. The repertoire holds nearly 300,000 clones, with approximately 88% as singletons. The data belong to a study of blood T cell repertoires in COVID-19. This chain links TRBV21-1 with TRBJ1-3; the table calls TRBD1, which could not be checked here. TRBV21-1 is a pseudogene. The receptor's source is a woman younger than 45 who had recovered from COVID-19. The sequenced material came from peripheral blood. For the CDR3, the DNA is TGTGCCAGCAGCCCCTGCCAGGGTACTTACACCCACCTTGGAAACACCATATATTTT. This encodes CASSPCQGTYTHLGNTIYF.